This T cell receptor (beta chain) is from a study of OX40 agonist ivuxolimab in advanced cancers. Turning to the study itself: Patients treated during dose escalation were battling hepatocellular carcinoma, melanoma, renal cell or head and neck cancer. Three patients, one with hepatocellular carcinoma and two with cutaneous melanoma, responded partially.

V shed 8 bases and J 7 bases; nucleotides not matched to a gene: 9. The V gene's germline CDR1 is SEHNR and CDR2 FQNEAQ (reference sequence). CDR3 length: 14 residues. A history of autoimmune disease or systemic immunosuppression excluded patients. Profiled with immunoSEQ multiplex PCR; TCRdb holds only in-frame clones, not every one. The sample shows 60,000 to 70,000 clones, approximately 90% of them seen only once. The sequence derives from an adult with an advanced solid tumor such as melanoma, head and neck, liver or kidney cancer. This chain links TRBV7-9 with TRBJ2-1; the match to TRBD1 covers 9 bases. Sequenced material: CD4+ or CD8+ T cells sorted from blood, taken in a trial of the OX40 agonist ivuxolimab. The CDR3 bases are TGTGCCAGCCTCCCCCCGACAGGGGGGAATGAGCAGTTCTTC. Translating gives CASLPPTGGNEQFF.